Listed here are 24 T cell receptor beta chains from one sample, sequenced in a study of cytomegalovirus exposure and HLA in healthy donors. The assay was immunoSEQ multiplex PCR, and TCRdb's table has in-frame clones only and misses some. The sample lists roughly 240,000 clones, approximately 87% occurring once. Sequencing was carried out using PBMCs. The receptors were sampled from a man aged 18 to 29 in good health and CMV-seronegative.

The chain is built from TRBV11-2 and TRBJ2-7, with a weak D call TRBD2 (7 bases). The CDR3 spans 16 residues. Germline V gene data show CDR1 as SGHAT and CDR2 as FQNNGV. V lost 5 bases, J lost 0 bases, and 17 bases lay in between. The CDR3 protein is CASSPEGGTPSYEQYF. CDR3 bases: TGTGCCAGCAGCCCCGAGGGAGGGACACCCTCCTACGAGCAGTACTTC.

V and J are TRBV2 and TRBJ2-3; perhaps TRBD2 as D (6 bases). Looked up from germline, CDR1 is SNHLY and CDR2 is FYNNEI. Trimming took off 1 base at V and 7 bases at J, with 15 bases between the two ends. The CDR3 consists of 15 residues. The CDR3 reads CASSEEAGTTYTQYF. The CDR3 region has the DNA TGTGCCAGCAGTGAAGAGGCGGGAACTACTTATACGCAGTATTTT.

The chain recombines TRBV7-2 with TRBJ2-7; 12 nucleotides align to TRBD2. Germline V gives CDR1 SGHTA, CDR2 FQGNSA. The CDR3 extends over 14 amino acids. Trimming at V came to 6 bases and at J to 4 bases, leaving 4 bases not matched to a gene. The CDR3, as DNA: TGTGCCAGCAGAGCTAGCGGGAGGGGTTACGAGCAGTACTTC. Amino acid sequence: CASRASGRGYEQYF.

This clone was observed once. This rearrangement joins TRBV5-6 to TRBJ2-1; 11 bases are shared with TRBD1. The germline CDR1 and CDR2 sequences are SGHDT and YYEEEE. There are 13 residues in the CDR3. V lost 0 bases, J lost 14 bases, and 4 bases stayed unmatched. CDR3 sequence reads: CASSLAPGQGEFF. CDR3 in DNA: TGTGCCAGCAGCTTGGCCCCGGGACAGGGGGAGTTCTTC.

This chain connects TRBV6-5 to TRBJ2-7, with 11 bases lining up with TRBD1. Germline CDR1 MNHEY, CDR2 SVGAGI. The CDR3 runs to 15 residues. Trimming cost V 6 bases and J 5 bases; bases outside gene matches: 9. The CDR3 protein is CASRRAGTGGDEQYF. The CDR3 DNA reads as TGTGCCAGCAGGAGAGCCGGGACAGGGGGTGACGAGCAGTACTTC.

The CDR3 region has the DNA TGCAGTTCTTCCCTCCAAGAGACCCAGTACTTC. Encoded protein: CSSSLQETQYF. The V and J genes are TRBV20-1 and TRBJ2-5; unclear D gene. V lost 8 bases and J lost 1, with 8 bases in between. This CDR3 spans 11 amino acids. Germline CDR1 DFQATT, CDR2 SNEGSKA (reference sequence).

The rearrangement links TRBV28 to TRBJ1-3; 7 bases match TRBD1. The CDR3 is 14 residues long. Germline CDR1 reads MDHEN; CDR2 reads SYDVKM. Trimming at V came to 5 bases and at J to 6 bases, leaving 7 bases not matched to a gene. CDR3 residues: CASSPPTGSNTIYF. The CDR3, as DNA: TGTGCCAGCAGTCCTCCGACAGGGTCAAACACCATATATTTT.

The gene calls are TRBV7-9 and TRBJ1-2; 9 nucleotides agree with TRBD1. The V and J ends lost 5 bases and 3 bases, in that order; junction bases with no gene match: 4. The CDR3 sequence is 14 residues long. Germline V gives CDR1 SEHNR, CDR2 FQNEAQ (reference sequence). The CDR3 protein is CASSARDRDYGYTF. Here the CDR3 DNA reads TGTGCCAGCAGCGCTCGGGACAGGGACTATGGCTACACCTTC.

The chain has TRBV7-2 and TRBJ2-7, with D possibly matching TRBD2 (6 bases). Germline CDR1 is SGHTA and CDR2 is FQGNSA. The CDR3 is made up of 14 amino acids. The V gene lost 3 bases and the J gene lost 4 bases, with 13 bases spanning the gap. The CDR3 spells CASSLGGMVYEQYF. In nucleotides, the CDR3 is TGTGCCAGCAGCTTGGGGGGAATGGTATACGAGCAGTACTTC.

V usage is TRBV28 and J usage is TRBJ2-2, with a possible D match to TRBD1 (6 bases). V was pared by 6 bases and J by 6 bases, with 11 bases between. The CDR3 runs to 13 residues. Germline loops: CDR1 MDHEN, CDR2 SYDVKM. CDR3: CASRYRVAGELFF. The CDR3 DNA is TGTGCCAGCAGGTACAGGGTAGCCGGGGAGCTGTTTTTT.

This rearrangement joins TRBV5-4 to TRBJ2-3; 14 nucleotides agree with TRBD2. Germline V gene data show CDR1 as SGHNT and CDR2 as YYREEE (reference sequence). V lost 4 bases to trimming and J lost 0 bases; unmatched junction nucleotides: 7. The CDR3 extends over 18 amino acids. CDR3 loop: CASSPRTSGGLSTDTQYF. The CDR3 DNA follows: TGTGCCAGCAGCCCACGGACTAGCGGGGGGCTGAGCACAGATACGCAGTATTTT.

The J gene is TRBJ2-7, the V gene TRBV27; the match to TRBD2 covers 10 bases. V dropped 3 bases and J dropped 3; count of bases not matched to a gene: 5. The CDR3 totals 15 residues. Per germline, CDR1 MNHEY and CDR2 SMNVEV (reference sequence). The CDR3 DNA reads as TGTGCCAGCAGTTTCCGGGGACTAGCGAGCTACGAGCAGTACTTC. It translates to CASSFRGLASYEQYF.

This clone was recorded a few times. In nucleotides, the CDR3 is TGTGCCAGCAGAGACAGGGGTCCAGACTACACCTTC. Translating gives CASRDRGPDYTF. The chain links TRBV2 to TRBJ1-2, with 8 bases identical to TRBD1. Germline V gene lookup returns CDR1 SNHLY and CDR2 FYNNEI. Unmatched junction bases numbered 7, after V lost 6 bases and J lost 10 bases. This CDR3 has 12 amino acids. Looking up the rest from reference TRBV2 and TRBJ1-2 gives the full variable domain: EPEVTQTPSHQVTQMGQEVILRCVPISNHLYFYWYRQILGQKVEFLVSFYNNEISEKSEIFDDQFSVERPDGSNFTLKIRSTKLEDSAMYFCASRDRGPDYTFGSGTRLTVV.

Only a few counts were recorded for this clone. Here the CDR3 DNA reads TGTGCCAGCAGCTCCTCCTGGGGCGGCTACACCTTC. This translates into CASSSSWGGYTF. The chain recombines TRBV5-6 with TRBJ1-2; TRBD1 is a possible D gene (5 bases). Germline assignment: CDR1 SGHDT and CDR2 YYEEEE. V gave up 3 bases and J gave up 8 bases, with 11 bases separating them. The CDR3 sequence is 12 residues long.

The chain uses TRBV30 and TRBJ1-5; TRBD1 might be the D (6 bases). This CDR3 spans 12 amino acids. Between the trimmed V and J ends, which lost 1 base and 6 bases, there was a span of 7 bases. CDR1 GTSNPN and CDR2 SVGIG come from the germline V gene (reference sequence). CDR3 in DNA: TGTGCCTGGAGTGACAGGGTTCAGCCCCAGCATTTT. This gives the protein CAWSDRVQPQHF.

V and J are TRBV2 and TRBJ2-2; 7 bases fit TRBD2. Germline CDR1 and CDR2: SNHLY and FYNNEI. The CDR3 consists of 15 residues. V shed 5 bases and J 7 bases; nucleotides not matched to a gene: 10. The CDR3 loop reads CASSPPGLGIGELFF. CDR3 in DNA: TGTGCCAGCAGTCCACCCGGACTAGGTATCGGGGAGCTGTTTTTT.

This chain joins TRBV9 and TRBJ2-5, with 10 bases aligning to TRBD2. The germline CDR1 and CDR2 sequences are SGDLS and YYNGEE. The CDR3 length is 17 residues. J was trimmed by 1 base and V by 1 base; bases with no gene match: 7. The CDR3 reads CASSVSSGGSVQETQYF. The DNA of the CDR3 is TGTGCCAGCAGCGTATCTAGCGGGGGAAGCGTCCAAGAGACCCAGTACTTC.

The chain is built from TRBV7-2 and TRBJ1-5; D may be TRBD1 (5 bases). Trimming pared 2 bases from V and 9 bases from J, leaving 5 bases between. The CDR3 is 11 residues long. Germline-derived CDR1 and CDR2 are SGHTA and FQGNSA. CDR3 DNA sequence: TGTGCCAGCAGCTTACAGGGGCCCCAGCATTTT. As protein: CASSLQGPQHF.

This clone was detected only a few times. Other DNA variants within this sample encode the same CDR3. This chain links TRBV4-1 with TRBJ2-7, with 7 bases fitting TRBD2. The V and J ends lost 1 base and 2 bases, in that order; junction bases with no gene match: 5. Germline V gives CDR1 MGHRA, CDR2 YSYEKL. There are 15 residues in the CDR3. Written as DNA, the CDR3 is TGCGCCAGCAGCCAAGGTCCTAGCGGTACCTACGAGCAGTACTTC. Translation gives CASSQGPSGTYEQYF.

The chain employs TRBV6-1 and TRBJ1-1; D perhaps matches TRBD1 (5 bases). The ends were cut back, 6 bases at V and 0 bases at J, with 14 bases in the middle. Germline CDR1 and CDR2: MNHNS and SASEGT. This CDR3 is built from 15 residues. The CDR3 protein is CASRSRRGMNTEAFF. As DNA, the CDR3 is TGTGCCAGCAGGAGTCGGCGGGGGATGAACACTGAAGCTTTCTTT.

The chain recombines TRBV4-1 with TRBJ2-2, with 8 nucleotides matching TRBD2. Germline V gene lookup returns CDR1 MGHRA and CDR2 YSYEKL. The CDR3 length is 13 residues. Trimming removed 10 bases from V and 4 bases from J; junction bases left unmatched: 5. This CDR3 reads CAIAGGPTGELFF. In DNA, the CDR3 is TGCGCCATCGCGGGGGGTCCCACCGGGGAGCTGTTTTTT.

This clone was observed a single time. The CDR3 region has the DNA TGTGCCAGCAGCCCGACAGGTCTAAGCAATCAGCCCCAGCATTTT. Translating it yields CASSPTGLSNQPQHF. The J gene is TRBJ1-5, the V gene TRBV7-2; tentative D call: TRBD1 (6 bases). V was trimmed by 5 bases and J by 1 base, leaving 12 bases between them. The CDR3 totals 15 residues. Germline V gene sequence: CDR1 SGHTA, CDR2 FQGNSA.

The rearrangement joins TRBV4-3 to TRBJ2-3; perhaps TRBD1 as D (5 bases). Deletions cut 5 bases from V and 2 bases from J, with 11 bases between. The V gene's germline CDR1 is LGHNA and CDR2 YSLEER. This CDR3 region has 14 residues. In DNA form, the CDR3 reads TGCGCCAGCAGCTTAGGGGCGAACACAGATACGCAGTATTTT. Amino acids: CASSLGANTDTQYF.

The chain combines TRBV11-2 with TRBJ1-1; D perhaps matches TRBD1 (6 bases). Trimming removed 8 bases at V and 5 bases at J, with 18 bases between. In germline, CDR1 is SGHAT, CDR2 FQNNGV. This CDR3 spans 14 amino acids. The CDR3 is CASGPLQGATEAFF. The CDR3 nucleotides read TGTGCCAGCGGGCCCTTACAGGGCGCAACTGAAGCTTTCTTT.